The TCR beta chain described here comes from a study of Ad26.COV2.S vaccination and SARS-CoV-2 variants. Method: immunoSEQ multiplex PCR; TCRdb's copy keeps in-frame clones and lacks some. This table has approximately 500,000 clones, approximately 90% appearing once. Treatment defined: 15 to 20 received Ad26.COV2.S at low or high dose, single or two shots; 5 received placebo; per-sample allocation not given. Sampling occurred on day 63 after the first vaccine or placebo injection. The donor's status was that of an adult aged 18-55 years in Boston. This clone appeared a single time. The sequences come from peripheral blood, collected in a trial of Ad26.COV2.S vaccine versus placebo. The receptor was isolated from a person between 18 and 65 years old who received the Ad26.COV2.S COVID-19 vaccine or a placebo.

The CDR3 reads CASTPGGSETQYF. CDR3 sequence (DNA): TGTGCCAGCACCCCTGGGGGGTCAGAGACCCAGTACTTC. The chain joins TRBV6-2 or TRBV6-3 to TRBJ2-5; a possible D gene is TRBD2 (6 bases). V was cut by 7 bases and J by 4 bases, with 13 bases left in between. Germline V gives CDR1 MNHEY, CDR2 SVGEGT. The CDR3 extends over 13 amino acids.